The present T cell receptor beta chain was sequenced within a study of cytomegalovirus exposure and HLA in healthy donors. Study background: In terms of ancestry, the Caucasian-associated cluster contained 80% to 90% of the roughly 400 genotyped donors.

This PCR relied on a set of 60 Vbeta primers and 13 Jbeta primers. The method was immunoSEQ multiplex PCR; TCRdb's version includes in-frame clones alone and lacks a portion of them. The table shows about 130,000 clones, with roughly four fifths occurring only once. Each of the donors was a healthy bone marrow donor. The sequence was obtained from a girl aged 2 to 10 in good health and CMV-seronegative. The specimen sequenced was PBMCs.

DNA for the CDR3: TGTGCCAGCAGCCCCGCCCTATCGACAGGGGCTCGCTATGGCTACACCTTC. Its protein product is CASSPALSTGARYGYTF. The chain links TRBV5-5 to TRBJ1-2; 8 bases line up with TRBD1. V shed 4 bases and J 4 bases; nucleotides not matched to a gene: 15. This CDR3 spans 17 amino acids. CDR1 and CDR2 (germline): SGHKS, YYEKEE (reference sequence).